The clone carrying this T cell receptor (beta chain) was found a few times. The study sampled nominally healthy donors, though unrecorded immune exposures were likely. This PCR relied on a set of 60 Vbeta primers and 13 Jbeta primers. Some clones are missing from TCRdb's copy, which holds only in-frame ones; the method was immunoSEQ multiplex PCR. The table lists roughly 180,000 clones, approximately 80% of them singletons. Looked up from germline, CDR1 is MDHEN and CDR2 is SYDVKM. Trimming removed 5 bases from V and 0 bases from J; junction bases left unmatched: 3. The CDR3 consists of 15 residues. This sample is drawn from a study of cytomegalovirus exposure and HLA in healthy donors.

This clonotype originated in a woman aged 18-35 years in good health and CMV-seronegative. The sequencing input was PBMCs. The chain has TRBV28 and TRBJ1-5; 8 nucleotides agree with TRBD1. Here the CDR3 reads CASSGDRNSNQPQHF. CDR3 coding DNA: TGTGCCAGCAGTGGGGACAGGAATAGCAATCAGCCCCAGCATTTT.